This is a list of T cell receptor beta chains from one sample in a study of cytomegalovirus exposure and HLA in healthy donors. TCRdb's copy holds only in-frame clones and misses some; the assay was immunoSEQ multiplex PCR. The profile shows 180,000 or so clones, 80% of them singletons. The sample was PBMCs. All receptors derive from a woman aged 25 to 45 in good health and CMV-seronegative. CDR3s leave out the opening cysteine and the closing phenylalanine or tryptophan. Fields, in order: V gene, J gene, CDR3 protein.

>TRBV5-1|TRBJ2-7
ASSLVDEQY
>TRBV27|TRBJ2-7
ASSLGNRETEQY
>TRBV4-1|TRBJ2-5
ASSQVGLTNGGQY
>TRBV30|TRBJ2-7
AWSGTGFYEQY
>TRBV6-6|TRBJ2-7
ASNGGGGSYEQY
>TRBV6-1|TRBJ2-5
ASSEETRGQGFKGTQY
>TRBV6-1|TRBJ1-2
ASNRVDYGYT
>TRBV2|TRBJ2-5
ASSDSGQGWETQY
>TRBV30|TRBJ1-5
AWSVGGIQPQH
>TRBV2|TRBJ2-2
ASSDGGAQRWTGELF
>TRBV4-3|TRBJ2-2
ASSYAGGPLDTGELF
>TRBV7-9|TRBJ2-7
ASSSLAGVGYEQY
>TRBV5-1|TRBJ2-1
ASSTESLNEQF
>TRBV18|TRBJ2-7
ASSPPSGGAGEQY
>TRBV5-1|TRBJ2-3
ASSLAPSGGAVGTDTQY
>TRBV7-7|TRBJ2-2
ASSFSVADTGELF
>TRBV11-2|TRBJ1-6
ASTWAQGMWNSPLH
>TRBV4-3|TRBJ1-2
ASSQGRQGYGYT
>TRBV6-4|TRBJ2-7
ASSWHEQY
>TRBV19|TRBJ1-5
ASGGQGATQPQH
>TRBV19|TRBJ2-7
ASRTTSDHEQY
>TRBV9|TRBJ2-2
ASSVVGAGPGELF
>TRBV18|-
ASSPGTGDYEQY
>TRBV7-9|TRBJ1-1
ASSLSHRSAF
>TRBV6-5|TRBJ2-3
ASSPGHFNTDTQY
>TRBV2|TRBJ1-4
ATNQGSTNEKLF
>TRBV9|TRBJ1-2
ASSQTTGVWGYT
>TRBV6-5|TRBJ1-6
ASSYSGGQNSPLH
>TRBV4-3|TRBJ2-6
ASSQFPSSGANVLT
>TRBV6-1|TRBJ1-4
ASSTSTGFGEKLF
>TRBV2|TRBJ2-1
ASSPEPYNEQF
>TRBV5-1|TRBJ2-7
ASSLVIAGSLEQY
>TRBV7-2|TRBJ2-2
ASSGQGGTGELF
>TRBV6-1|TRBJ2-7
ASSETSGSYEQY
>TRBV9|TRBJ2-3
ASSGPQGRDTQY
>TRBV4-1|TRBJ1-1
ASSQVGRTEAF
>TRBV18|TRBJ2-6
ASSPRDRGRRYPGANVLT
>TRBV4-1|TRBJ2-7
ASSQTTEYYEQY
>TRBV27|TRBJ2-5
ASRTGGQETQY
>TRBV19|TRBJ1-2
ASSIRAPDYGYT
>TRBV6-5|TRBJ2-7
ASSYSTGGLGEQY
>TRBV2|TRBJ2-7
ASRGTPNSYEQY
>TRBV2|TRBJ2-1
ASSEGTSPIGQF
>TRBV7-3|TRBJ1-2
ASSLEGQGNYGYT
>TRBV6-1|TRBJ1-2
ASSESGSYGYT
>TRBV30|TRBJ2-4
AWSDRVLAKNIQY
>TRBV30|TRBJ1-5
AWELETVGNH
>TRBV9|TRBJ1-6
ASKSVGGNSPLH
>TRBV27|TRBJ2-5
ASSLSGGVGETQY
>TRBV29-1|TRBJ2-7
SFLGDRGSYEQY
>TRBV6-5|TRBJ2-2
ASLPGPGITGELF
>TRBV9|TRBJ1-1
ASSVVQEYTEAF
>TRBV18|TRBJ2-5
ASSPLAGQIQETQY
>TRBV11-2|TRBJ2-5
ASSRGNQETQY
>TRBV7-8|TRBJ1-6
ASSLRTGGSSYNSPLH